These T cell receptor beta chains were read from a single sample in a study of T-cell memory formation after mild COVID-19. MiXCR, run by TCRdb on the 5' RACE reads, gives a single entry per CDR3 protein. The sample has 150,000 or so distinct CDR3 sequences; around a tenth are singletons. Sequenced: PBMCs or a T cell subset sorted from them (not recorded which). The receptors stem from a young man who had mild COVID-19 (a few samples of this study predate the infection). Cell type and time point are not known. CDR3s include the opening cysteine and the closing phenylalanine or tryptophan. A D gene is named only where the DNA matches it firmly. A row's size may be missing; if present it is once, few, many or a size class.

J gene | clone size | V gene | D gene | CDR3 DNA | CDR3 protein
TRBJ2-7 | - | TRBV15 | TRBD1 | TGTGCCACCAGCAGAGTTCGGACAGGGGGCATCGAGCAGTACTTC | CATSRVRTGGIEQYF
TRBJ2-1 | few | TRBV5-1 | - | TGCGCCAGCAGGCAGGGGGGGGGCTACAATGAGCAGTTCTTC | CASRQGGGYNEQFF
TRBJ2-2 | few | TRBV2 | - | TGTGCCAGCAGTGGGTTAGTCCCCGGGGAGCTGTTTTTT | CASSGLVPGELFF
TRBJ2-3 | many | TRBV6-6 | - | TGTGCCAGCAGTTGGGGGGGCCCAGATACGCAGTATTTT | CASSWGGPDTQYF
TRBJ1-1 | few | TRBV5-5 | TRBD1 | TGTGCCAGCAGCCTGCGCAGACAGGGATCGAACACTGAAGCTTTCTTT | CASSLRRQGSNTEAFF
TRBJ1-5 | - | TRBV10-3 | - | TGTGCCATCAGCGACGGTGATCAGCCCCAGCATTTT | CAISDGDQPQHF
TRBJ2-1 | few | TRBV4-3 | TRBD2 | TGCGCCAGCAGCCCAGCGTGGTTAGCGGGGGCCTACAATGAGCAGTTCTTC | CASSPAWLAGAYNEQFF
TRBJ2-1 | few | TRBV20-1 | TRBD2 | TGCAAGGTAGCGGGGGGGCGGAACAATGAGCAGTTCTTC | CKVAGGRNNEQFF
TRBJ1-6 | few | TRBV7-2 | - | TGTGCCAGCAGCCCTACTTACAAACGTTCACCCCTCCACTTT | CASSPTYKRSPLHF
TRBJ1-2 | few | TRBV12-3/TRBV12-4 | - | TGTGCCAGCAGTTTCGGTCGAGTTTGGGATGGCTACACCTTC | CASSFGRVWDGYTF
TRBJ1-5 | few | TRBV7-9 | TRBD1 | TGTGCCTCTGGACAGGGAAGCAATCAGCCCCAGCATTTT | CASGQGSNQPQHF
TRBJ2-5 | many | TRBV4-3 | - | TGCGCCAGCAGCCAAGGGGCAGGGTATCCCCAAGAGACCCAGTACTTC | CASSQGAGYPQETQYF
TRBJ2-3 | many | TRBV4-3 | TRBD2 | TGCGCCAGCAGCCAAGATCCAGCGGGGGATACGCAGTATTTT | CASSQDPAGDTQYF
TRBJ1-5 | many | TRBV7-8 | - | TGTGCCAGCAGCTTAGCGGGGATTTTTAATCAGCCCCAGCATTTT | CASSLAGIFNQPQHF
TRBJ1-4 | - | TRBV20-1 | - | TGCAGTGCTGGACAGACGAGAGAAAAACTGTTTTTT | CSAGQTREKLFF
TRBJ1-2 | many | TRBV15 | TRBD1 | TGTGCCACCCGATTCCAGGGGGCTATACGCTACACCTTC | CATRFQGAIRYTF
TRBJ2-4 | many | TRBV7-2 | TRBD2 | TGTGCCAGCAGCTTAGGGGTCTCAGCGGGGGGCATTCAGTACTTC | CASSLGVSAGGIQYF
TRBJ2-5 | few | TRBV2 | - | TGTGCCAGCAGTGACCGTGGGAGTGGGGAGACCCAGTACTTC | CASSDRGSGETQYF
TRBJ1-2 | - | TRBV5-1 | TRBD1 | TGCGCCAGCAGCTCGACTGGACAGGGGGTTGTCTATGGCTACACCTTC | CASSSTGQGVVYGYTF
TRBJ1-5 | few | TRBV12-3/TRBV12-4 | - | TGTGCCAGCAGTTTAGTCCGGGGGCTAGGCAATCAGCCCCAGCATTTT | CASSLVRGLGNQPQHF
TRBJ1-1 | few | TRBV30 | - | TGTGCCTGGAGTAAACAGGGGAACACTGAAGCTTTCTTT | CAWSKQGNTEAFF
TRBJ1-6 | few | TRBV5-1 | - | TGCGCCAGCAGCCAAGCCGGGACGGATAATTCACCCCTCCACTTT | CASSQAGTDNSPLHF
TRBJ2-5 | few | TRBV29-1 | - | TGCAGCGTTTTCGGCACAGAAGAGACCCAGTACTTC | CSVFGTEETQYF
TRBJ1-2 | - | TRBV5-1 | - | TGCGCCAGCAGCTTGAATGGAGGTACTAACTATGGCTACACCTTC | CASSLNGGTNYGYTF
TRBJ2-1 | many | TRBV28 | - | TGTGCCAGCAGTTTAAGTTGGGTTCCCTCGCAGTTCTTC | CASSLSWVPSQFF
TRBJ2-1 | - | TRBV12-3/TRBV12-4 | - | TGTGCCAGCACTTCTCCCGGGGGGACATACAATGAGCAGTTCTTC | CASTSPGGTYNEQFF